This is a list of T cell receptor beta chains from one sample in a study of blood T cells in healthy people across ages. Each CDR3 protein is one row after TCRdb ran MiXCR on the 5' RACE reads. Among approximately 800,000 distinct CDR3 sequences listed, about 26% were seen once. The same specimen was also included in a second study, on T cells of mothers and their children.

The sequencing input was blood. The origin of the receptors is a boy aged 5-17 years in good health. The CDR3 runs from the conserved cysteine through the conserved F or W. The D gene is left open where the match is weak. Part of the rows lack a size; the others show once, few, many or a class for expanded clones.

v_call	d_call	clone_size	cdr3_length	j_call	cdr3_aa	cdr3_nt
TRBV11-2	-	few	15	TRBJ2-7	CASSFLAQSSYEQYF	TGTGCCAGCAGCTTTCTCGCGCAGAGCTCCTACGAGCAGTACTTC
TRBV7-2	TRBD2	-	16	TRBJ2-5	CASSIGTSGVQETQYF	TGTGCCAGCAGCATAGGGACTAGCGGGGTCCAAGAGACCCAGTACTTC
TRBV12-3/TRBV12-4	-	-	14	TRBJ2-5	CASTQPGLQETQYF	TGTGCCAGCACCCAACCAGGACTCCAAGAGACCCAGTACTTC
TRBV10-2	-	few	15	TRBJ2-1	CASSEEGVQNNEQFF	TGCGCCAGCAGTGAGGAGGGGGTCCAAAACAATGAGCAGTTCTTC
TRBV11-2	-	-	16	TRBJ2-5	CASGPPLLAVVPTQYF	TGTGCCAGCGGCCCCCCTTTGTTAGCGGTCGTTCCGACCCAGTACTTC
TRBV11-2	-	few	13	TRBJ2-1	CASSFSLYNEQFF	TGTGCCAGCAGCTTCTCGCTTTACAATGAGCAGTTCTTC
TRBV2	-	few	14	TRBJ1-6	CASSVDTLNSPLHF	TGTGCCAGCAGCGTCGACACCTTGAATTCACCCCTCCACTTT
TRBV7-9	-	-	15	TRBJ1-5	CASSLGLDPTQPQHF	TGTGCCAGCAGCTTAGGCCTGGACCCAACGCAGCCCCAGCATTTT
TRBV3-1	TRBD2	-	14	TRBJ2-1	CASSPLAGVNEQFF	TGTGCCAGCAGCCCTTTGGCGGGGGTAAATGAGCAGTTCTTC
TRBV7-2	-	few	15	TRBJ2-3	CASSLALVVTDTQYF	TGTGCCAGCAGCTTAGCTCTAGTGGTCACAGATACGCAGTATTTT
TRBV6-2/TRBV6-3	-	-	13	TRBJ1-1	CASNWVINTEAFF	TGTGCCAGTAACTGGGTCATAAACACTGAAGCTTTCTTT
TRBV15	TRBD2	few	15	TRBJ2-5	CATSRGGGLQETQYF	TGTGCCACCAGCAGAGGCGGGGGATTACAAGAGACCCAGTACTTC
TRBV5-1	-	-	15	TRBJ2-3	CASSLGPLRTDTQYF	TGCGCCAGCAGCTTGGGCCCATTGCGGACAGATACGCAGTATTTT
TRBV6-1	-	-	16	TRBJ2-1	CASRKQGSSSYNEQFF	TGTGCCAGCAGGAAGCAGGGCTCTAGCTCCTACAATGAGCAGTTCTTC
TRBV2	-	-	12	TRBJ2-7	CASTAASYEQYF	TGTGCCAGCACCGCTGCTTCCTACGAGCAGTACTTC
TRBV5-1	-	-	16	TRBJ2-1	CASGGGRTYRNNEQFF	TGCGCCAGCGGCGGCGGACGGACCTACAGGAACAATGAGCAGTTCTTC
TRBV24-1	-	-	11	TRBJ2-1	CATAAGNEQIF	TGTGCCACCGCAGCTGGGAATGAGCAGATCTTC
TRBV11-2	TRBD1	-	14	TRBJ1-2	CASSQGGSNYGYTF	TGTGCCAGCAGCCAAGGGGGCAGTAACTATGGCTACACCTTC
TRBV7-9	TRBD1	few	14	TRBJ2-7	CASSPRQGIREQYF	TGTGCCAGCAGCCCCCGACAGGGAATCCGCGAGCAGTACTTC
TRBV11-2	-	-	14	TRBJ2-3	CASSSQTVSDTQYF	TGTGCCAGCAGCTCCCAGACAGTATCGGATACGCAGTATTTT
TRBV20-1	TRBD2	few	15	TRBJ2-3	CSAYRLAEGTDTQYF	TGCAGTGCTTACCGACTAGCGGAGGGCACAGATACGCAGTATTTT
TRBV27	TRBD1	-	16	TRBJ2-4	CASSLGTAIIKNIQYF	TGTGCCAGCAGCCTTGGGACAGCCATAATCAAAAACATTCAGTACTTC
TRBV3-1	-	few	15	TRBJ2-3	CASSQWTQSTDTQYF	TGTGCCAGCAGCCAATGGACACAAAGCACAGATACGCAGTATTTT
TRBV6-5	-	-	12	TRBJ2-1	CASSSLANEQFF	TGTGCCAGCAGTTCCCTGGCCAATGAGCAGTTCTTC
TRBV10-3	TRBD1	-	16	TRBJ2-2	CAISNTQGTGTGELFF	TGTGCCATCAGTAATACACAGGGGACGGGCACCGGGGAGCTGTTTTTT
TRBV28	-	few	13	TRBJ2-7	CASGKNPLYEQYF	TGTGCCAGCGGTAAAAACCCCCTCTACGAGCAGTACTTC
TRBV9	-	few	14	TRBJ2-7	CASSVGPVSYEQYF	TGTGCCAGCAGCGTAGGCCCGGTTAGCTACGAGCAGTACTTC
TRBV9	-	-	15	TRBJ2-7	CASSVGAGSSYEQYF	TGTGCCAGCAGCGTAGGGGCCGGGAGCTCCTACGAGCAGTACTTC
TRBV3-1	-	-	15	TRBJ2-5	CASSQDSGSGETQYF	TGTGCCAGCAGCCAAGATTCCGGGTCGGGGGAGACCCAGTACTTC
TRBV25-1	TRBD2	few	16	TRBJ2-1	CASSDQRGGSYNEQFF	TGTGCCAGCAGTGATCAGCGGGGGGGCAGTTACAATGAGCAGTTCTTC
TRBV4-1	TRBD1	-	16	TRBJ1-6	CASSQDGGQGGSPLHF	TGCGCCAGCAGCCAAGATGGGGGACAGGGTGGTTCACCCCTCCACTTT
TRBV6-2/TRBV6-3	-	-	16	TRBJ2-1	CASSSESAGPRNEQFF	TGTGCCAGCAGCTCTGAGTCTGCCGGGCCCCGCAATGAGCAGTTCTTC
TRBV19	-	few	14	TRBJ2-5	CARRSQADQETQYF	TGTGCCAGACGAAGTCAGGCAGATCAAGAGACCCAGTACTTC